The clone carrying this TCR beta chain was seen a few times. The V gene end was trimmed by 4 bases and the J gene end by 15 bases; junction bases not matched to a gene: 9. This CDR3 has 12 residues. Germline V CDR1 and CDR2: KGHDR, SFDVKD. Researchers made TCR beta libraries by using iRepertoire HTBI primers and running Arm-PCR on CDR3 regions. MiXCR was run by TCRdb on the multiplex PCR reads, yielding one entry per CDR3 protein. Of over 500,000 distinct CDR3 sequences listed, less than 20% are singletons. This record comes from a study of regulatory T cells in long-lasting Graves disease. Time point meaning: newly diagnosed GD, antithyroid drugs for less than 3 months. The TCR library used RNA extracted from PBMCs. These records were also assigned to another study, of T cells in Graves' hyperthyroidism and ophthalmopathy.

The sequencing used peripheral blood mononuclear cells (PBMCs), collected at new diagnosis, from a patient treated with antithyroid drugs. The rearrangement joins TRBV24-1 to TRBJ2-3, with 7 bases that match TRBD1. The receptor comes from a woman aged 25 to 39 with Graves disease. CDR3 DNA sequence: TGTGCCACCAGTGACTCGGGACAGAAGCGATATTTT. It codes for CATSDSGQKRYF.